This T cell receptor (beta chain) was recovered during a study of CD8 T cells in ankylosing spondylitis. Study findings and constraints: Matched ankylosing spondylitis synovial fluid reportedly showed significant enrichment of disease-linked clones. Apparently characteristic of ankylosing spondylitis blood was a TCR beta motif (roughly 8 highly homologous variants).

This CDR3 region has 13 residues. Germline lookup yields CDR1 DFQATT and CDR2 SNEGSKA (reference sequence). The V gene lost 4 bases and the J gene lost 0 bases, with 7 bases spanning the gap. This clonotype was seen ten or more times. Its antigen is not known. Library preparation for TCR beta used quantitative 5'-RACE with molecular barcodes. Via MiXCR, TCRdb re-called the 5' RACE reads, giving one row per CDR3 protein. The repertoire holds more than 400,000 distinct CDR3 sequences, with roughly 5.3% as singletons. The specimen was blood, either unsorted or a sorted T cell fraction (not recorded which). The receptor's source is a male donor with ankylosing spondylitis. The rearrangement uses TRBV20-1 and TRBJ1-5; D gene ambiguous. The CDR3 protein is CSANRYSNQPQHF. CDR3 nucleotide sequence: TGCAGTGCTAACCGCTATAGCAATCAGCCCCAGCATTTT.